The T cell receptor (beta chain) under discussion was sequenced for a study of identical twins. Via MiXCR, TCRdb re-called the 5' RACE reads, giving one row per CDR3 protein. In the table there are more than 1.5 million distinct CDR3 sequences, about 32% of which are singletons. This receptor was identified in a newborn girl in good health. The specimen sequenced was cord blood.

The CDR3 is CASSRTASYNEQFF. The CDR3 nucleotides read TGCGCCAGCAGCCGGACAGCCTCCTACAATGAGCAGTTCTTC. V usage is TRBV4-1 and J usage is TRBJ2-1; D is possibly TRBD1 (6 bases). Germline V gene data show CDR1 as MGHRA and CDR2 as YSYEKL. V gave up 4 bases and J gave up 0 bases, with 7 bases separating them. The CDR3 totals 14 residues.